In its sample, the clone carrying this TCR beta chain is medium-sized. Mismatch with germline at one junction end may stem from a read error. The data originate from a study of metastatic and nonmetastatic thyroid tumors. Study as a whole: From malignant and benign thyroid patients, repertoires in blood and in tumor or nodule tissue were compared.

TCRdb re-called clones via MiXCR from the PCR reads. In the table there are 16,000 or so clones, around 23% of which are singletons. All patients were treatment-naive before thyroid surgery. Germline CDR1 ENHRY, CDR2 SYGVKD. The CDR3 runs to 13 residues. The chain uses TRBV10-3 and TRBJ2-1; D is perhaps TRBD2 (5 bases). Material for sequencing was adjacent normal tissue. This receptor was obtained from a female donor with papillary thyroid cancer or a benign thyroid nodule (not recorded which). Some clones in this sample may be carry-over from other donors' samples. The CDR3: CASSGLSSNEQFF. CDR3 nucleotide sequence: TGTGCCTCATCTGGACTCTCCTCCAATGAGCAGTTCTTC.